This T cell receptor (beta chain) appears in the sequencing data of a study of blood T cell repertoires in COVID-19. The CDR3 loop spans 19 amino acids. Losses at the gene ends were 6 bases for V and 5 bases for J; bases not matched to a gene: 17. Germline V CDR1 and CDR2: WNHNN, SYGVQD (reference sequence). The repertoire was sequenced with immunoSEQ multiplex PCR; TCRdb's copy has only in-frame clones and lacks some. The sample has tens of thousands of clones; about 91% are singletons. The V call is TRBV10-1, the J call TRBJ2-7; 15 positions match TRBD2. The sequence derives from a man aged 60 to 69 with acute or convalescent COVID-19. The specimen was peripheral blood. The chain's CDR3 is CASSRGTSGRFLSCDEQYF. The CDR3 nucleotides are TGCGCCAGCAGCCGAGGGACTAGCGGGAGGTTTCTCTCTTGCGACGAGCAGTACTTC.